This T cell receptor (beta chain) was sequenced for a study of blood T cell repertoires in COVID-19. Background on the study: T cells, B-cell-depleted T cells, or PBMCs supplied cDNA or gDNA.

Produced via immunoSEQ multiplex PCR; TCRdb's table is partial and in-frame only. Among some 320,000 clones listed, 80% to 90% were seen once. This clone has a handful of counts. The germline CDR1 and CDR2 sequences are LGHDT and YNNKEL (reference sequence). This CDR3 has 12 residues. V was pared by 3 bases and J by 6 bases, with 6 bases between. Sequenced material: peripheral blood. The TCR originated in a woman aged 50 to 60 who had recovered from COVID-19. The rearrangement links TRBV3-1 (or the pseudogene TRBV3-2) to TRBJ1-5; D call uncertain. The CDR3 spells CASSQRGQPQHF. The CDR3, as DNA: TGTGCCAGCAGCCAGAGAGGTCAGCCCCAGCATTTT.